The 8 T cell receptor beta chains given below trace back to one sample, sequenced in a study of identical twins. TCRdb fed the 5' RACE reads into MiXCR, producing one record per CDR3 protein. The sample lists hundreds of thousands of distinct CDR3 sequences, 15% to 20% occurring once. The sample was also reused in another study, on T cells expressing NK-cell markers.

The material sequenced was PBMCs. The receptors originated from a woman between 18 and 29 years old in good health.

This clonotype is medium-sized within its sample. This chain links TRBV6-9 with TRBJ2-1; 14 positions agree with TRBD2. After removal of 5 bases from V and 7 bases from J, the junction contained 13 bases not matched to a gene. The CDR3 is 18 residues long. CDR1 and CDR2 (germline): MNHGY, SVAAGI. CDR3 DNA: TGTGCCAGCAGTCCTCACTGCCGACTAGCGGGGGGGAATAATGAGCAGTTCTTC. Protein: CASSPHCRLAGGNNEQFF.

The CDR3 loop is CSVAGGLAGGPYNEQFF. The DNA of the CDR3 is TGCAGCGTCGCCGGGGGTTTAGCGGGGGGCCCCTACAATGAGCAGTTCTTC. The rearrangement joins TRBV29-1 to TRBJ2-1; TRBD2 aligns across 10 bases. With 6 bases clipped from V and 2 bases from J, the junction kept 13 bases outside the gene matches. From germline, CDR1 is SQVTM and CDR2 ANQGSEA. CDR3 length: 17 residues.

A few counts support this clonotype. V gene TRBV18 combines with J gene TRBJ2-5; D possibly corresponds to TRBD2 (5 bases). The CDR3 runs to 14 residues. Germline V gives CDR1 KGHSH, CDR2 LQKENI. Deletions cut 0 bases from V and 2 bases from J, with 7 bases between. CDR3 region: CASSPPGSQETQYF. The DNA for the CDR3 is TGTGCCAGCTCACCACCGGGGAGTCAAGAGACCCAGTACTTC.

The rearrangement links TRBV12-3 or TRBV12-4 to TRBJ2-3; 7 bases match TRBD2. Trimming cost V 3 bases and J 14 bases; bases outside gene matches: 11. CDR3 size: 13 residues. The DNA for the CDR3 is TGTGCCAGCAGTTTTCGTGGGGGGGATAATCTGTATTTT. Translating gives CASSFRGGDNLYF.

This clonotype was counted ten times or more. The rearrangement links TRBV20-1 to TRBJ2-5; TRBD2 agrees at 11 bases. The germline V gene encodes CDR1 DFQATT and CDR2 SNEGSKA (reference sequence). V lost 3 bases to trimming and J lost 5 bases; unmatched junction nucleotides: 20. The CDR3 length is 19 residues. The DNA of the CDR3 is TGCAGTGCTAGGGCACTAGCGGGGGCCTCCCGGGCCCGAGGGGAGACCCAGTACTTC. Translation: CSARALAGASRARGETQYF.

V gene TRBV5-6 combines with J gene TRBJ2-5, with TRBD2 matching over 8 bases. The CDR3 consists of 13 residues. V was clipped by 2 bases and J by 6 bases; unmatched bases: 3. Germline assignment: CDR1 SGHDT and CDR2 YYEEEE. The CDR3 loop is CASSFGGAKTQYF. The CDR3 DNA reads as TGTGCCAGCAGCTTCGGGGGGGCAAAGACCCAGTACTTC.

The table lists this clonotype with a few counts. The V call is TRBV15, the J call TRBJ2-7; TRBD2 aligns across 8 bases. The CDR3 contains 15 residues. Germline V gene data show CDR1 as LNHNV and CDR2 as YYDKDF (reference sequence). V was pared by 0 bases and J by 4 bases, with 5 bases of the junction left unmatched. CDR3 protein: CATSRDKGLGYEQYF. CDR3 nucleotides: TGTGCCACCAGCAGAGATAAGGGACTAGGATACGAGCAGTACTTC.

The gene calls are TRBV2 and TRBJ2-2, with 14 bases lining up with TRBD2. The J segment lost 3 bases and the V segment lost 11 bases, leaving 17 bases of the junction unmatched. The germline V gene encodes CDR1 SNHLY and CDR2 FYNNEI. The CDR3 contains 19 residues. The CDR3, as DNA: TGTGCCTTCAGTTTAGGGACTAGCGGGAGAAGGCTAGACACCGGGGAGCTGTTTTTT. This encodes CAFSLGTSGRRLDTGELFF. Variable domain in full (rest from reference TRBV2 and TRBJ2-2): EPEVTQTPSHQVTQMGQEVILRCVPISNHLYFYWYRQILGQKVEFLVSFYNNEISEKSEIFDDQFSVERPDGSNFTLKIRSTKLEDSAMYFCAFSLGTSGRRLDTGELFFGEGSRLTVL.